Sequencing of this TCR beta chain was carried out in a study of blood T cell repertoires in COVID-19. The overall study: Some COVID-19 samples were acute and others convalescent; all came from the United States, Italy and Spain.

Profiled with immunoSEQ multiplex PCR; TCRdb holds only in-frame clones, not every one. The table records around 140,000 clones, 65% to 80% of them present only once. There are 15 residues in the CDR3. Germline CDR1 SGHVS, CDR2 FNYEAQ. V shed 1 base, J shed 5 bases, and the junction held 4 bases outside the gene matches. This clone was detected a few times. This clonotype was sampled from a woman aged 60-75 years with acute or convalescent COVID-19. The chain combines TRBV7-6 with TRBJ2-7; 11 positions match TRBD2. The sample consisted of peripheral blood. The CDR3 DNA is TGTGCCAGCAGCTTAGAACTAGCGGGAGACGACGAGCAGTACTTC. It encodes CASSLELAGDDEQYF.